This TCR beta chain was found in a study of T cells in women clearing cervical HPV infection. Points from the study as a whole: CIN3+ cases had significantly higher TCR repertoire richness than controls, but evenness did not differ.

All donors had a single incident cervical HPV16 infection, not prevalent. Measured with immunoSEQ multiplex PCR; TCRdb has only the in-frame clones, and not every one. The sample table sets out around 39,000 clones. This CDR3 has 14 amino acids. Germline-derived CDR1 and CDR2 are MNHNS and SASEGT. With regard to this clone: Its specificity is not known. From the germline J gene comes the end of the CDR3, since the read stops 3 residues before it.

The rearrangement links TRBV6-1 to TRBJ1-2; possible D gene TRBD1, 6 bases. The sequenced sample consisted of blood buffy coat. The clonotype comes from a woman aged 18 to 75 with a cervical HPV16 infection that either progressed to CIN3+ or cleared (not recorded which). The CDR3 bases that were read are TGTGCCAGCAGTGAGGCGGGGGCCTCCTACGAC. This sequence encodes CASSEAGASYD. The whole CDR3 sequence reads CASSEAGASYDYTF.